The 4 T cell receptor beta chains in this list originate from one sample, sequenced in a study of regulatory T cells in long-lasting Graves disease. Arm-PCR of CDR3 regions and iRepertoire HTBI primers were the basis on which TCR beta libraries were built. Each CDR3 protein is one row after TCRdb ran MiXCR on the multiplex PCR reads. The sample records a few hundred thousand distinct CDR3 sequences, 20% to 25% being singletons. The time point here: persistent/refractory GD, antithyroid drugs over 5 years with positive TRAb. PBMCs provided the RNA from which the TCR library was made. The sequencing here drew on peripheral blood mononuclear cells (PBMCs), taken when the disease was refractory, from a patient treated with antithyroid drugs. The origin of the receptors is a female donor with Graves disease.

There are many counts of this clonotype. The rearrangement joins TRBV6-1 to TRBJ1-1, with D unresolved. Trimming took off 3 bases at V and 11 bases at J, with 10 bases between the two ends. Per germline, CDR1 MNHNS and CDR2 SASEGT. The CDR3 length is 11 residues. The CDR3 protein is CASSDWEEAFF. The DNA for the CDR3 is TGTGCCAGCAGTGATTGGGAGGAGGCTTTCTTT.

Details on this clonotype: An end of the junction does not agree with germline; a read error may underlie this. The rearrangement uses TRBV6-2 or TRBV6-3 and TRBJ1-2, with D hard to call. The germline gives CDR1 MNHEY, CDR2 SVGEGT. The CDR3 runs 13 residues. This CDR3 is CTSSVEGWGSVTF. In DNA form, the CDR3 reads TGTACCAGCAGTGTAGAGGGCTGGGGATCTGTCACCTTC.

This clonotype was observed a few times. The rearrangement links TRBV30 to TRBJ1-6; 7 bases align to TRBD1. The germline V gene has CDR1 GTSNPN and CDR2 SVGIG (reference sequence). Losses at the gene ends were 2 bases for V and 6 bases for J; bases not matched to a gene: 1. The CDR3 loop spans 13 amino acids. This chain's CDR3 is CAWSYRGNSPLHF. CDR3 nucleotide sequence: TGTGCCTGGAGTTACAGGGGTAATTCACCCCTCCACTTT.

This clonotype was seen more than once but under ten times. The chain uses TRBV24-1 and TRBJ1-1; D is undetermined. Germline lookup yields CDR1 KGHDR and CDR2 SFDVKD. The CDR3 runs to 12 residues. Trimming left V 9 bases short and J 7 bases short, with 14 bases between. DNA of the CDR3: TGTGCCACCGTACGGGCCGACGGTGAAGCTTTCTTT. This gives the protein CATVRADGEAFF.